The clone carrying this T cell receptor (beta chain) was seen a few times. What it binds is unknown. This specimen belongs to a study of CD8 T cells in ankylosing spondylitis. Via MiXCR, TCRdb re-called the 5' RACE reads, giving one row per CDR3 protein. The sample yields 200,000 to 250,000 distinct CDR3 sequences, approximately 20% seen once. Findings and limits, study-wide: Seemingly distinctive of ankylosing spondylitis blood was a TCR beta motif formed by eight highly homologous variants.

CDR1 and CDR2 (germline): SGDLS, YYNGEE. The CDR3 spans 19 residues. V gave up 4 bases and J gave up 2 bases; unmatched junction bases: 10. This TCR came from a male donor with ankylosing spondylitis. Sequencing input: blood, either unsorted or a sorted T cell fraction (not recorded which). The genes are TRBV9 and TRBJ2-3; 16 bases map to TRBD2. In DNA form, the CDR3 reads TGTGCCAGCAGCCCCGGGACTAGCGGGGGGGCCTCCCCCACAGATACGCAGTATTTT. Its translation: CASSPGTSGGASPTDTQYF.